The source of this TCR beta chain is a study of blood T cell repertoires in COVID-19. About the study: Whether acute or convalescent, the COVID-19 samples came from the United States, Italy and Spain. PBMCs, B-cell-depleted T cells, or T cells were the source of the cDNA or gDNA that made up the material.

This clone came up a few times. Assay used: immunoSEQ multiplex PCR; TCRdb lists only in-frame clones, some missing. The sample lists some 110,000 clones, around 80% occurring once. This CDR3 is built from 18 residues. Germline V lookup: CDR1 SNHLY, CDR2 FYNNEI. V lost 6 bases and J lost 0, with 22 bases in between. The gene calls are TRBV2 and TRBJ2-3, with a possible D match to TRBD1 (5 bases). Source material: peripheral blood. The sequence came from a man aged 70 or older with acute or convalescent COVID-19. DNA of the CDR3: TGTGCCAGCAGCTTCCTGACAGAATTGCTCGTAAGCACAGATACGCAGTATTTT. Translated, it gives CASSFLTELLVSTDTQYF.